The clone carrying this T cell receptor beta chain was found many times. TCRdb re-called the PCR reads through MiXCR. This table has 35,000 to 50,000 clones, 25% to 30% appearing once. The entire patient cohort was treatment-naive prior to thyroid surgery. These data originate in a study of metastatic and nonmetastatic thyroid tumors. Study summary: Patients with malignant and benign thyroid disease provided blood and tumor or nodule tissue, whose repertoires were compared.

The sequenced sample consisted of blood. The source of this sequence is a male donor with papillary thyroid cancer or a benign thyroid nodule (not recorded which). Some clones in this sample may be carry-over from other donors' samples.

For the CDR3, the DNA is TGTGCCAGCAGCGAATGGTTCCCCCAGTATTTT. This gives the protein CASSEWFPQYF. The chain employs TRBV2 and TRBJ2-3; D unresolved. Trimming removed 6 bases at V and 12 bases at J, with 13 bases between. Germline V gene data show CDR1 as SNHLY and CDR2 as FYNNEI. The CDR3 totals 11 residues.